These 8 T cell receptor beta chains came from one sample sequenced in a study of T cell repertoires in cytomegalovirus infection. These TCRs' antigens remain unknown. TCRdb independently ran MiXCR on the reads; one entry per CDR3 protein. The sample yields hundreds of thousands of distinct CDR3 sequences, 30% to 40% seen once. Source: cultured PBMCs, taken from culture after CMV antigen stimulation. Receptors were obtained from a human donor in good health (CMV status not recorded). Some clones in this sample may be carry-over from other donors' samples.

The chain uses TRBV20-1 and TRBJ1-2; D possibly corresponds to TRBD1 (5 bases). Germline CDR1 DFQATT, CDR2 SNEGSKA (reference sequence). The CDR3 loop spans 14 amino acids. V gave up 1 base and J gave up 4 bases, with 13 bases separating them. CDR3 in DNA: TGCAGTGCTAGAGCCACAGACGGGACCTATGGCTACACCTTC. It encodes CSARATDGTYGYTF.

This clonotype was seen a single time. This chain links TRBV13 with TRBJ1-4; possible D gene TRBD1, 6 bases. The V and J ends lost 5 bases and 0 bases respectively, with 16 bases between them. CDR1 is PRHDT and CDR2 is FYEKMQ in the germline V gene (reference sequence). This CDR3 is 17 amino acids long. This CDR3 reads CASSPTQGRATNEKLFF. Written as DNA, the CDR3 is TGTGCCAGCAGCCCTACACAGGGACGTGCAACTAATGAAAAACTGTTTTTT.

The chain joins TRBV7-6 to TRBJ2-1; D unresolved. With 8 bases removed from V and 4 bases from J, the gap between germline ends came to 9 bases. There are 12 residues in the CDR3. In germline, CDR1 is SGHVS, CDR2 FNYEAQ. The CDR3, as DNA: TGTGCCAGCGGGATTAGTTACAATGAGCAGTTCTTC. Amino acids: CASGISYNEQFF.

The chain links TRBV6-6 to TRBJ1-5; D call uncertain. V dropped 2 bases and J dropped 2 bases, with 13 bases sitting between them. The CDR3 has 16 residues. In germline, CDR1 is MNHNY, CDR2 SVGAGI (reference sequence). The CDR3 sequence: CASSYRGAGRNQPQHF. The CDR3 nucleotides are TGTGCCAGCAGTTACCGGGGAGCTGGGCGCAATCAGCCCCAGCATTTT.

This clonotype was counted a few times. This chain links TRBV27 with TRBJ1-1, with D uncertain. Germline loops: CDR1 MNHEY, CDR2 SMNVEV (reference sequence). The CDR3 runs 13 residues. V was pared by 4 bases and J by 5 bases, with 11 bases between. CDR3: CASSSEWKTEAFF. The CDR3 nucleotides read TGTGCCAGCAGTTCTGAGTGGAAAACTGAAGCTTTCTTT.

This clonotype was recorded once. The chain couples TRBV5-6 to TRBJ2-7; 7 nucleotides agree with TRBD1. CDR1 and CDR2 (germline): SGHDT, YYEEEE. The trim removed 3 bases at V and 7 bases at J, leaving 10 bases unmatched. The CDR3 runs 14 residues. The CDR3 loop is CASSSTGTLGEQYF. The CDR3 coding sequence is TGTGCCAGCAGCTCGACAGGGACCTTAGGAGAGCAGTACTTC.

The chain is built from TRBV10-2 and TRBJ1-3, with a possible D match to TRBD1 (6 bases). This CDR3 has 16 amino acids. The V gene's germline CDR1 is WSHSY and CDR2 SAAADI. With 7 bases removed from V and 0 bases from J, the gap between germline ends came to 16 bases. CDR3 sequence reads: CASIRGGLNSGNTIYF. Written as DNA, the CDR3 is TGCGCCAGCATCAGGGGCGGACTGAACTCTGGAAACACCATATATTTT.

The rearrangement joins TRBV5-6 to TRBJ1-1; TRBD1 is a possible D gene (5 bases). From germline, CDR1 is SGHDT and CDR2 YYEEEE. V dropped 1 base and J dropped 1 base, with 11 bases sitting between them. The CDR3 is 15 amino acids. The CDR3 DNA is TGTGCCAGCAGCTTGTACGGGGCGAAGAACACTGAAGCTTTCTTT. This translates into CASSLYGAKNTEAFF.